Listed here is a single TCR beta chain. The antigen is undetermined. These data come from a study of graft-versus-host responses after intestinal transplantation. CDR1 and CDR2 (germline): WNHNN, SYGVQD (reference sequence). CDR3 length: 16 amino acids. Trimming removed 11 bases from V and 0 bases from J, with 20 bases in between. Sequenced by immunoSEQ multiplex PCR; TCRdb stores in-frame clones only, minus some. The sample consists of 40,000 to 55,000 clones, less than 85% of them appearing once. The V call is TRBV10-1, the J call TRBJ1-5; D possibly corresponds to TRBD1 (5 bases). This sequence originates from a human donor who was the organ donor for an intestinal transplant. The sequences come from unstimulated CD4+ T cells sorted from spleen or lymph node cells, collected before transplant. The CDR3 region has the DNA TGCGCCGTCCGATACAGGACCCATTATAGCAATCAGCCCCAGCATTTT. This codes for CAVRYRTHYSNQPQHF.